This TCR beta chain appears in the sequencing data of a study of immune evolution from preneoplasia to lung adenocarcinoma. Data came from immunoSEQ multiplex PCR; TCRdb stores just in-frame clones and leaves some out. This sample has approximately 11,000 clones; roughly 70% occur once, and the top ten carry 29%. Patient tissue came from resections in Japan or China, 2014–2017. Two lung cancer pathologists independently confirmed each histologic diagnosis. Germline V lookup: CDR1 SGHTA, CDR2 FQGNSA. The V end lost 1 base, the J end lost 4 bases, and 8 bases lay between the germline ends. The CDR3 has 14 amino acids. With respect to this clone: Its antigen is unidentified.

Study-wide results and caveats: Top clone share appeared to fall from AAH through AIS, MIA, adenocarcinoma. Normal lung had highest clonality; later lesions appeared denser, more diverse.

The chain employs TRBV7-2 and TRBJ1-3, with D uncertain. The source of this sequence is a person aged 55 to 75 with lung adenocarcinoma. Some clones in this sample may be carry-over from other donors' samples. Sequencing input: FFPE normal lung tissue adjacent to the tumor. CDR3 residues: CASSLEGRGNTIYF. DNA for the CDR3: TGTGCCAGCAGCTTAGAGGGAAGGGGAAACACCATATATTTT.